The next 27 T cell receptor beta chains were all read from a single sample in a study of beta chain features in type 1 diabetes. Sequenced material consisted of expressed TCRB transcripts (all of the isolated RNA was reverse transcribed). Profiling relied on immunoSEQ multiplex PCR, and the TCRdb table lists in-frame clones only, not all of them. Of fewer than 350,000 clones listed, around 7.3% were seen once; the top ten hold roughly 1%. Sequenced input: central memory CD4+ T cells from blood. The receptors shown here come from a woman aged 18 to 35 in good health.

This clone has only a few counts. The genes are TRBV27 and TRBJ1-1; D gene unclear. The germline CDR1 and CDR2 sequences are MNHEY and SMNVEV (reference sequence). CDR3 length: 16 amino acids. Trimming left V 2 bases short and J 0 bases short, with 13 bases between. CDR3 sequence: CASSLNALIMNTEAFF. In nucleotides, the CDR3 is TGTGCCAGCAGTTTAAATGCGTTAATCATGAACACTGAAGCTTTCTTT.

This clone was counted only a few times. The J gene is TRBJ2-1, the V gene TRBV21-1; no check of the table's D call, TRBD2, against the DNA was made. TRBV21-1 is reported as a pseudogene. The CDR3 has 14 amino acids. CDR3 DNA: TGTGCCAGCAGCCCCCGGGACTACAACAATGAGCAGTTCTTC. Protein sequence: CASSPRDYNNEQFF.

This clone was observed a handful of times. The CDR3 loop reads CASSAGPPAGELFF. The CDR3, as DNA: TGTGCCAGCAGCGCCGGGCCCCCGGCCGGGGAGCTGTTTTTT. This chain joins TRBV9 and TRBJ2-2, with D hard to call. This CDR3 is 14 amino acids long. Trimming stripped 3 bases from V and 6 bases from J, with 12 bases between. In germline, CDR1 is SGDLS, CDR2 YYNGEE.

This clone was seen a few times. V gene TRBV7-8 combines with J gene TRBJ2-5; 10 positions match TRBD2. Germline lookup yields CDR1 SGHVS and CDR2 FQNEAQ. The CDR3 is made up of 17 amino acids. The trim removed 3 bases at V and 2 bases at J, leaving 9 bases unmatched. The chain's CDR3 is CASSFGHLAGVQETQYF. The CDR3 DNA follows: TGTGCCAGCAGCTTTGGCCACCTAGCGGGGGTTCAAGAGACCCAGTACTTC.

This clone was counted a few times. This chain connects TRBV18 to TRBJ1-5; maybe TRBD1 (5 bases). Germline V gives CDR1 KGHSH, CDR2 LQKENI. The CDR3 is 15 residues long. Trimming took 6 bases from V and 2 from J, leaving 14 bases between them. The CDR3 sequence: CASSPQGDGNQPQHF. CDR3 DNA: TGTGCCAGCTCGCCGCAGGGTGATGGCAATCAGCCCCAGCATTTT.

This clone was detected only a few times. At one end, the junction sequence differs from germline, possibly due to a read error. The rearrangement uses TRBV7-2 and TRBJ1-1; D remains ambiguous. The CDR3 extends over 15 amino acids. The V gene's germline CDR1 is SGHTA and CDR2 FQGNSA. CDR3 amino acids: CASSLAPGLNTEAFF. Written as DNA, the CDR3 is TGTGCCAGCAGCTTAGCCCCGGGATTGAATACTGAAGCTTTCTTT. The variable domain in full, with the rest retrieved from reference TRBV7-2 and TRBJ1-1, is GAGVSQSPSNKVTEKGKDVELRCDPISGHTALYWYRQSLGQGLEFLIYFQGNSAPDKSGLPSDRFSAERTGGSVSTLTIQRTQQEDSAVYLCASSLAPGLNTEAFFGQGTRLTVV.

This clone came up a few times. This chain uses TRBV5-4 with TRBJ2-5, with D possibly TRBD1 on 5 matching bases. Deletions cut 5 bases from V and 5 bases from J, with 16 bases between. This CDR3 has 14 residues. In germline, CDR1 is SGHNT, CDR2 YYREEE (reference sequence). The CDR3 loop reads CASRRADRPETQYF. DNA for the CDR3: TGTGCCAGCAGACGCGCCGACAGACCGGAGACCCAGTACTTC.

This clone was counted many times. V is TRBV6-1 and J is TRBJ2-7, with 8 nucleotides matching TRBD1. The CDR3 loop spans 13 amino acids. The germline CDR1 and CDR2 sequences are MNHNS and SASEGT. V dropped 6 bases and J dropped 3; count of bases not matched to a gene: 4. CDR3 sequence: CASRKTGDYEQYV. The CDR3 DNA reads TGTGCCAGCAGGAAGACAGGGGACTACGAGCAGTACGTC.

This clone was observed a few times. The chain uses TRBV4-3 and TRBJ2-7; no clear D. V was cut by 1 base and J by 0 bases, with 7 bases left in between. Germline values: CDR1 LGHNA, CDR2 YSLEER. This CDR3 comprises 14 residues. CDR3 bases: TGCGCCAGCAGCCAAGTGATAAGCTCCTACGAGCAGTACTTC. Amino acids: CASSQVISSYEQYF.

In its sample, this clone was seen a few times. The chain carries TRBV18 and TRBJ2-6; D unclear. Trimming stripped 1 base from V and 0 bases from J, with 7 bases between. Per germline, CDR1 KGHSH and CDR2 LQKENI. CDR3 size: 16 residues. The CDR3, as DNA: TGTGCCAGCTCACCACAAGGGATCTCTGGGGCCAACGTCCTGACTTTC. Its protein is CASSPQGISGANVLTF.

This clone was detected a few times. The J gene is TRBJ2-3, the V gene TRBV2, with unresolved D. Trimming shortened V by 4 bases and J by 1 base, and 6 bases separated the two germline ends. There are 13 residues in the CDR3. CDR1 and CDR2 (germline): SNHLY, FYNNEI. The CDR3 here is CASSGMRTDTQYF. Here the CDR3 DNA reads TGTGCCAGCAGTGGAATGCGCACAGATACGCAGTATTTT.

The chain carries TRBV6-1 and TRBJ1-1, with TRBD1 as a possible D gene (6 bases). CDR3 length: 12 amino acids. The V and J ends lost 6 bases and 8 bases respectively, with 13 bases between them. Germline CDR1 is MNHNS and CDR2 is SASEGT. The DNA for the CDR3 is TGTGCCAGCAGAAACAGGGCGCGCGAAGCTTTCTTT. Translating gives CASRNRAREAFF.

The rearrangement links TRBV6-6 to TRBJ2-1, with a weak D call TRBD1 (5 bases). V lost 4 bases to trimming and J lost 10 bases, with 14 bases between them. CDR3 length equals 13 residues. Germline values: CDR1 MNHNY, CDR2 SVGAGI (reference sequence). The CDR3 region has the DNA TGTGCCAGCAGTTCGGCAGGCTACAGGGAGCAGTTCTTC. Translation: CASSSAGYREQFF.

The chain recombines TRBV27 with TRBJ2-5; TRBD1 agrees at 7 bases. V lost 2 bases, J lost 5 bases, and 8 bases stayed unmatched. Germline CDR1 and CDR2: MNHEY and SMNVEV (reference sequence). This CDR3 region has 15 residues. The CDR3 loop is CASSLERGRRETQYF. The CDR3 bases are TGTGCCAGCAGTTTAGAAAGGGGGCGCCGCGAGACCCAGTACTTC.

This clone was seen more than once but under ten times. The CDR3, as DNA: TGTGCCAGCAGTACCTACAGGGATTCCGGGGAGCTGTTTTTT. It encodes CASSTYRDSGELFF. This chain connects TRBV25-1 to TRBJ2-2; maybe TRBD1 (6 bases). The CDR3 loop spans 14 amino acids. V lost 5 bases and J 6 bases, leaving 13 bases between the germline ends. Germline V gene lookup returns CDR1 MGHDK and CDR2 SYGVNS.

This clone was detected only a few times. The chain links TRBV25-1 to TRBJ1-3, with TRBD1 as a possible D gene (6 bases). V lost 5 bases and J lost 2, with 16 bases in between. The CDR3 is made up of 16 amino acids. CDR1 and CDR2 from the germline V gene are MGHDK and SYGVNS. The DNA for the CDR3 is TGTGCCAGCAGTAAATCCTACAGGGAAACTGGAAACACCATATATTTT. Amino acids: CASSKSYRETGNTIYF.

The table lists this clone with a few counts. CDR3 coding DNA: TGCGCCAGCAGCACCCCGAGAAGCTCCTCCTACAATGAGCAGTTCTTC. Translation gives CASSTPRSSSYNEQFF. This chain connects TRBV5-1 to TRBJ2-1, with D uncertain. The V gene's germline CDR1 is SGHRS and CDR2 YFSETQ. This CDR3 region has 16 residues. V lost 4 bases to trimming and J lost 0 bases, with 14 bases between them.

J is TRBJ1-2 and V is TRBV2; no definite D call. With 4 bases removed from V and 2 bases from J, the gap between germline ends came to 11 bases. CDR3 size: 14 residues. Germline CDR1 is SNHLY and CDR2 is FYNNEI. The CDR3 DNA sequence: TGTGCCAGCAGTGGTCAGCAACCCAACTATGGCTACACCTTC. This codes for CASSGQQPNYGYTF. The full variable domain, rest sourced from reference TRBV2 and TRBJ1-2, is EPEVTQTPSHQVTQMGQEVILRCVPISNHLYFYWYRQILGQKVEFLVSFYNNEISEKSEIFDDQFSVERPDGSNFTLKIRSTKLEDSAMYFCASSGQQPNYGYTFGSGTRLTVV.

The gene calls are TRBV4-3 and TRBJ2-5; no reliable D call. CDR3 length: 16 amino acids. Germline CDR1 reads LGHNA; CDR2 reads YSLEER. V was shortened by 1 base and J by 1 base, with 13 bases between the two germline ends. The CDR3 DNA reads as TGCGCCAGCAGCCAAGGTACGATTCTGAGCCAAGAGACCCAGTACTTC. It yields the protein CASSQGTILSQETQYF.

This clone occurred a few times. The V and J genes are TRBV7-9 and TRBJ2-5, with TRBD2 matching 13 bases. This CDR3 is built from 17 residues. With 5 bases clipped from V and 5 bases from J, the junction kept 11 bases outside the gene matches. Germline V lookup: CDR1 SEHNR, CDR2 FQNEAQ (reference sequence). CDR3 nucleotide sequence: TGTGCCAGCAGCCCCGGACTAGCGGGAGAGACGTGGGAGACCCAGTACTTC. Translation: CASSPGLAGETWETQYF.

In this sample, this clone turned up a few times. This chain joins TRBV18 and TRBJ2-1; TRBD2 matches 13 bases. The CDR3 extends over 17 amino acids. The germline CDR1 and CDR2 sequences are KGHSH and LQKENI. V dropped 3 bases and J dropped 7; count of bases not matched to a gene: 9. CDR3 coding DNA: TGTGCCAGCTCACCCACGACCGGGACTAGCGGGACAAATGAGCAGTTCTTC. Its translation is CASSPTTGTSGTNEQFF. The variable domain in full, with the rest retrieved from reference TRBV18 and TRBJ2-1, is NAGVMQNPRHLVRRRGQEARLRCSPMKGHSHVYWYRQLPEEGLKFMVYLQKENIIDESGMPKERFSAEFPKEGPSILRIQQVVRGDSAAYFCASSPTTGTSGTNEQFFGPGTRLTVL.

The chain is built from TRBV13 and TRBJ2-3, with 11 positions matching TRBD2. The CDR3 length is 16 residues. Trimming at V came to 4 bases and at J to 2 bases, leaving 5 bases not matched to a gene. Germline CDR1 PRHDT, CDR2 FYEKMQ (reference sequence). CDR3 bases: TGTGCCAGCAGCTACCTGGGACTAGCGGACACAGATACGCAGTATTTT. As protein: CASSYLGLADTDTQYF.

In its sample, this clone was seen a few times. The rearrangement uses TRBV18 and TRBJ1-4, with a weak D call TRBD1 (5 bases). V was trimmed by 1 base and J by 6 bases, leaving 6 bases between them. The CDR3 runs to 13 residues. Per the germline V gene, CDR1 is KGHSH and CDR2 is LQKENI. Here the CDR3 DNA reads TGTGCCAGCTCACCACGCAGGGATGAAAAACTGTTTTTT. Translated: CASSPRRDEKLFF.

The chain couples TRBV5-6 to TRBJ2-1; no clear D gene. This CDR3 region has 16 residues. Looked up from germline, CDR1 is SGHDT and CDR2 is YYEEEE. V was pared by 1 base and J by 0 bases, with 11 bases between. CDR3 protein: CASSLTPQSSYNEQFF. The CDR3 nucleotides are TGTGCCAGCAGCTTGACTCCCCAAAGCTCCTACAATGAGCAGTTCTTC.

This clone has more than one count but fewer than ten. This rearrangement joins TRBV5-1 to TRBJ2-2, with D possibly matching TRBD1 (5 bases). V was cut by 0 bases and J by 4 bases, with 13 bases left in between. Germline assignment: CDR1 SGHRS and CDR2 YFSETQ. The CDR3 extends over 16 amino acids. CDR3 protein: CASSLAVGRGTGELFF. As DNA, the CDR3 is TGCGCCAGCAGCTTGGCGGTGGGGCGAGGCACCGGGGAGCTGTTTTTT.

Ten or more counts support this clone. The gene calls are TRBV11-1 and TRBJ2-1, with 7 bases fitting TRBD1. This CDR3 has 15 amino acids. CDR1 is SGHAT, CDR2 FQDESV, per germline (reference sequence). The J segment lost 4 bases and the V segment lost 5 bases, leaving 8 bases of the junction unmatched. Here the CDR3 DNA reads TGTGCCAGCAGCGCTAGACAGGGTGGATACAATGAGCAGTTCTTC. Its protein product is CASSARQGGYNEQFF. Full variable domain (outside the CDR3, taken from reference TRBV11-1 and TRBJ2-1): EAEVAQSPRYKITEKSQAVAFWCDPISGHATLYWYRQILGQGPELLVQFQDESVVDDSQLPKDRFSAERLKGVDSTLKIQPAELGDSAMYLCASSARQGGYNEQFFGPGTRLTVL.

The genes are TRBV11-2 and TRBJ1-2; no clear D gene. The CDR3 contains 12 residues. CDR1 is SGHAT and CDR2 is FQNNGV in the germline V gene. Trimming left V 3 bases short and J 7 bases short, with 9 bases between. The CDR3 DNA follows: TGTGCCAGCAGCTTCCCGACCTCTGGCTACACCTTC. Amino acids: CASSFPTSGYTF.